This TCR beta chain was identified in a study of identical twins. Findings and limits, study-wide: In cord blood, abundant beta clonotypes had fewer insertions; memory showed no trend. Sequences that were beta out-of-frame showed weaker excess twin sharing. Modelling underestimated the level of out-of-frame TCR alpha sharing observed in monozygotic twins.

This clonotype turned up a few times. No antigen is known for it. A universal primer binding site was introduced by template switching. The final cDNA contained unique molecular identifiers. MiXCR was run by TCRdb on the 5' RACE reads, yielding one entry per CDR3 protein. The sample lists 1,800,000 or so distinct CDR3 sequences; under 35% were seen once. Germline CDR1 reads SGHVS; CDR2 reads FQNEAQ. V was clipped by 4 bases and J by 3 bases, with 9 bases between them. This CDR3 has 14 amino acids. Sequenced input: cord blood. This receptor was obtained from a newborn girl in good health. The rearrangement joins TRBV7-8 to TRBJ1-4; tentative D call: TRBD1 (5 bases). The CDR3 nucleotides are TGTGCCAGCAGCTCCAGGGCTGCTAATGAAAAACTGTTTTTT. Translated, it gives CASSSRAANEKLFF.